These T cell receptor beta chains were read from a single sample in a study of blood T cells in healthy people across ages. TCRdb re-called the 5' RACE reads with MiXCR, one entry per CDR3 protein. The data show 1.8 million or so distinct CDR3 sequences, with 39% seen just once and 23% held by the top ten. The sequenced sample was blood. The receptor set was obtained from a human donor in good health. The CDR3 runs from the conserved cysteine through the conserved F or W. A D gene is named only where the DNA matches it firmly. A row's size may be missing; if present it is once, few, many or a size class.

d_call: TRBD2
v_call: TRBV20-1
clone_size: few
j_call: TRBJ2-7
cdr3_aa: CSAPPTSGGSYEQYF
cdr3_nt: TGCAGTGCCCCTCCCACTAGCGGGGGATCCTACGAGCAGTACTTC

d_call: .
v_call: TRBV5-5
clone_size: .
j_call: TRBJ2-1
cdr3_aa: CASSLMRGLYNEQFF
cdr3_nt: TGTGCCAGCAGCTTAATGAGGGGCCTTTACAATGAGCAGTTCTTC

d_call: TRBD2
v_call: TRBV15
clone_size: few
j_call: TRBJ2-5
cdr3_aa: CATRRTSGGYEGAEQYF
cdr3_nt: TGTGCCACCAGAAGGACTAGCGGGGGGTACGAAGGAGCGGAGCAGTACTTC

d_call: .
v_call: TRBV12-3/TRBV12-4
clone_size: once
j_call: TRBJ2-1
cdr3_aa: CASSPRGGGVNDEQFF
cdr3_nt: TGTGCCAGCAGTCCCCGAGGGGGCGGGGTAAATGATGAGCAGTTCTTC

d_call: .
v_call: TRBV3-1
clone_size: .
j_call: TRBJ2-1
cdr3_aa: CASSPSTSNEQFF
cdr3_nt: TGTGCCAGCAGCCCTTCGACTAGTAATGAGCAGTTCTTC

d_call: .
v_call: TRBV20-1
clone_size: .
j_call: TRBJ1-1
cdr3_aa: CSARYQDGTEAFF
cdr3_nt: TGCAGTGCTAGATACCAGGACGGCACTGAAGCTTTCTTT

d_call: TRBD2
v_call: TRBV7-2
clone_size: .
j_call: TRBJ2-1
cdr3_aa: CASSPRTSASYEQFF
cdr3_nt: TGTGCCAGCAGCCCTAGGACTAGCGCTTCCTACGAGCAGTTCTTC

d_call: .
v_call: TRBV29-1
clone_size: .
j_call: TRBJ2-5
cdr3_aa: CSVALHLETQYF
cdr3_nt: TGCAGCGTTGCCCTACACTTGGAGACCCAGTACTTC

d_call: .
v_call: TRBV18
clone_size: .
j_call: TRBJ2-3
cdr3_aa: CASSLTGKSDTQYF
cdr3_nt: TGTGCCAGCTCACTTACAGGGAAATCAGATACGCAGTATTTT

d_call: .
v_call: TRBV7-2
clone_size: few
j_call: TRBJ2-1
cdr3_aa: CASSFGPRDEQFF
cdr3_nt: TGTGCCAGCAGCTTTGGACCCCGCGATGAGCAGTTCTTC

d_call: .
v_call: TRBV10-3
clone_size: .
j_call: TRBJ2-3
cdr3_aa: CAISLRGLNTDTQYF
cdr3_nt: TGTGCCATCAGTCTTCGGGGGCTTAACACAGATACGCAGTATTTT

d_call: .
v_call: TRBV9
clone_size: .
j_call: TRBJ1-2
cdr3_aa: CASSVREMGGYTF
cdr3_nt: TGTGCCAGCAGCGTCAGGGAGATGGGAGGCTACACCTTC

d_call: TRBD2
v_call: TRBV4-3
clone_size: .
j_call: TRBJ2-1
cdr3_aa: CASSPHPSGTKYNEQFF
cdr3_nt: TGCGCCAGCAGCCCCCACCCCTCCGGGACTAAATACAATGAGCAGTTCTTC

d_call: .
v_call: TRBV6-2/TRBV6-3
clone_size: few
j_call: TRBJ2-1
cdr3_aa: CASSYLEYNEQFF
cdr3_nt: TGTGCCAGCAGTTACCTAGAGTACAATGAGCAGTTCTTC